These T cell receptor beta chains were read from a single sample in a study of control samples from healthy donors and cancer patients. Produced via immunoSEQ multiplex PCR; TCRdb's table is partial and in-frame only. The sample has around 140,000 clones, about 90% seen once. Source material: blood. The receptors derive from a woman aged 45-59 years in good health. CDR3s include the opening cysteine and the closing phenylalanine or tryptophan. A D gene is named only where the DNA matches it firmly. Not all rows give a size; the values are once, few, many and, for expanded clones, a class.

TRBD1	TRBJ1-4	TRBV11-2	-	CASSVRQGVTNEKLFF	TGTGCCAGCAGCGTCCGACAGGGGGTAACTAATGAAAAACTGTTTTTT
-	TRBJ2-6	TRBV11-2	-	CASSLGAGGANVLTF	TGTGCCAGCAGCTTGGGGGCTGGTGGGGCCAACGTCCTGACTTTC
-	TRBJ1-5	TRBV12-3/TRBV12-4	-	CASSHGPGQPQHF	TGTGCCAGCAGTCACGGGCCTGGGCAGCCCCAGCATTTT
-	TRBJ1-1	TRBV3-1/TRBV3-2	-	CASSHLQNTEAFF	TGTGCCAGCAGCCACCTCCAGAACACTGAAGCTTTCTTT
-	TRBJ1-4	TRBV6-5	-	CASKEFWGLNEKLFF	TGTGCCAGCAAAGAATTCTGGGGTTTGAATGAAAAACTGTTTTTT
TRBD1	TRBJ1-2	TRBV12-3/TRBV12-4	-	CASSRDSNYGYTF	TGTGCCAGCAGTAGGGACAGTAACTATGGCTACACCTTC
-	TRBJ1-1	TRBV12-3/TRBV12-4	-	CASSQETKAFF	TGTGCCAGCAGTCAAGAAACAAAAGCTTTCTTT
-	TRBJ1-2	TRBV27	-	CASSPTGAYGYTF	TGTGCCAGCAGTCCCACAGGAGCCTATGGCTACACCTTC
-	TRBJ1-6	TRBV12-3/TRBV12-4	-	CASSLFSSPLHF	TGTGCCAGCAGTTTATTTTCTTCACCCCTCCACTTT
TRBD1	TRBJ2-7	TRBV19	-	CASSMTTGGFYEQYF	TGTGCCAGTAGTATGACGACAGGGGGCTTTTACGAGCAGTACTTC
-	TRBJ1-1	TRBV2	-	CASRKETLNTEAFF	TGTGCCAGCAGGAAGGAAACTCTGAACACTGAAGCTTTCTTT
TRBD1	TRBJ1-2	TRBV7-2	-	CASSGGQGVNGYTF	TGTGCCAGCAGCGGCGGACAGGGAGTAAATGGCTACACCTTC
-	TRBJ1-1	TRBV6-5	-	CASRWGVVNTEAFF	TGTGCCAGCAGATGGGGGGTAGTAAACACTGAAGCTTTCTTT
-	TRBJ1-1	TRBV19	-	CASSILGITEAFF	TGTGCCAGTAGTATACTGGGAATCACTGAAGCTTTCTTT
-	TRBJ1-1	TRBV27	-	CASGYGTEAFF	TGTGCCAGCGGGTACGGCACTGAAGCTTTCTTT
TRBD1	TRBJ1-5	TRBV28	-	CASSQRDRGVLPQHF	TGTGCCAGCAGCCAGAGGGACAGGGGAGTTTTGCCCCAGCATTTT
TRBD2	TRBJ2-3	TRBV27	-	CASSFNGGGDTQYF	TGTGCCAGCAGTTTTAATGGCGGGGGTGATACGCAGTATTTT
-	TRBJ1-4	TRBV12-3/TRBV12-4	-	CASRAINEKLFF	TGTGCCAGCAGGGCTATAAATGAAAAACTGTTTTTT
TRBD1	TRBJ1-5	TRBV5-8	-	CASSMGQGAAQPQHF	TGTGCCAGCAGCATGGGACAGGGGGCCGCTCAGCCCCAGCATTTT
TRBD2	TRBJ2-1	TRBV7-2	-	CASSPSSGGYNEQFF	TGTGCCAGCAGCCCCTCTAGCGGGGGCTACAATGAGCAGTTCTTC
-	TRBJ2-1	TRBV7-7	-	CASSPNRDNEQFF	TGTGCTAGCAGCCCGAACAGGGACAATGAGCAGTTCTTC
-	TRBJ2-2	TRBV3-1/TRBV3-2	once	CASSPAGEFGELFF	TGTGCCAGCAGCCCTGCCGGGGAGTTCGGGGAGCTGTTTTTT
TRBD2	TRBJ2-7	TRBV3-1/TRBV3-2	-	CASSQDNKASGSHEQYF	TGTGCCAGCAGCCAAGATAATAAGGCTAGCGGGAGCCACGAGCAGTACTTC
TRBD1	TRBJ1-2	TRBV28	once	CASSLWLTGGNGYTF	TGTGCCAGCAGTTTATGGTTGACAGGGGGCAATGGCTACACCTTC
-	TRBJ1-4	TRBV7-6	-	CASSPFVGEKLFF	TGTGCCAGCAGCCCATTCGTAGGTGAAAAACTGTTTTTT
TRBD2	TRBJ2-7	TRBV7-2	-	CASGAPLAGGPYEQYF	TGTGCCAGCGGCGCCCCACTAGCGGGAGGGCCCTACGAGCAGTACTTC
TRBD1	TRBJ2-5	TRBV28	-	CASIGTGDWETQYF	TGTGCCAGCATCGGGACAGGGGATTGGGAGACCCAGTACTTC
-	TRBJ2-7	TRBV2	-	CASSGIGGLDEQYF	TGTGCCAGCAGTGGAATAGGGGGGCTCGACGAGCAGTACTTC
-	TRBJ1-4	TRBV14	-	CASSPMGPPGGEKLFF	TGTGCCAGCAGCCCTATGGGGCCCCCCGGAGGTGAAAAACTGTTTTTT
TRBD2	TRBJ2-3	TRBV3-1/TRBV3-2	-	CASSLRVGEGDTQYF	TGTGCCAGCAGCCTCCGGGTAGGGGAGGGAGATACGCAGTATTTT
-	TRBJ1-5	TRBV28	-	CASSFQGGSNQPQHF	TGTGCCAGCAGTTTTCAGGGTGGTAGCAATCAGCCCCAGCATTTT
TRBD2	TRBJ2-5	TRBV29-1	-	CSVWLAGDQETQYF	TGCAGCGTGTGGCTAGCGGGGGACCAAGAGACCCAGTACTTC
TRBD1	TRBJ2-3	TRBV6-5	-	CATSRDSDTDTQYF	TGTGCCACCTCCCGGGACAGCGACACAGATACGCAGTATTTT
-	TRBJ1-2	TRBV12-5	-	CASGLVGETVGYTF	TGTGCTAGTGGTTTGGTAGGGGAGACTGTTGGCTACACCTTC
-	TRBJ2-4	TRBV30	-	CAWSVPGGGKNIQYF	TGTGCCTGGAGTGTACCAGGGGGAGGCAAAAACATTCAGTACTTC
-	TRBJ1-1	TRBV5-1	-	CASSLGTANTEAFF	TGCGCCAGCAGCTTGGGGACAGCGAACACTGAAGCTTTCTTT
-	TRBJ1-5	TRBV5-6	-	CASSFTRQPQHF	TGTGCCAGCAGCTTTACGAGGCAGCCCCAGCATTTT
-	TRBJ1-5	TRBV2	-	CASLLSGANQPQHF	TGTGCCAGTCTCCTCTCGGGAGCCAATCAGCCCCAGCATTTT
TRBD1	TRBJ1-1	TRBV2	-	CASSERTGREAFF	TGTGCCAGCAGTGAGAGGACAGGGCGTGAAGCTTTCTTT
TRBD1	TRBJ1-2	TRBV4-2	-	CASSQEVEDRVGYGYTF	TGTGCCAGCAGCCAAGAAGTGGAGGACAGGGTAGGCTATGGCTACACCTTC
-	TRBJ2-7	TRBV2	-	CASSPALSYEQYF	TGTGCCAGCAGTCCAGCCCTCTCCTACGAGCAGTACTTC
TRBD1	TRBJ1-1	TRBV5-6	-	CASTFRVGQGVAEAFF	TGTGCCAGCACCTTTAGGGTTGGACAGGGTGTAGCTGAAGCTTTCTTT
-	TRBJ1-2	TRBV2	-	CASSTDRFYTF	TGTGCCAGCAGTACGGACAGATTCTACACCTTC
-	TRBJ1-1	TRBV20-1	-	CSARRATRAFF	TGCAGTGCTAGGAGGGCGACGAGAGCTTTCTTT
-	TRBJ2-6	TRBV30	once	CAWTRAAGANVLTF	TGTGCCTGGACCAGGGCAGCTGGGGCCAACGTCCTGACTTTC
TRBD1	TRBJ1-5	TRBV19	-	CASSESGGNQPQHF	TGTGCCAGTAGTGAGTCAGGGGGTAATCAGCCCCAGCATTTT
-	TRBJ1-6	TRBV7-8	-	CASSPRLNSPLHF	TGTGCCAGCAGCCCGCGACTGAATTCACCCCTCCACTTT